The clone carrying this T cell receptor beta chain was found a few times. The antigen remains undetermined. Germline CDR1 is LNHDA and CDR2 is SQIVND (reference sequence). Between the trimmed V and J ends, which lost 8 bases and 4 bases, there was a span of 29 bases. CDR3 length: 18 residues. Expressed TCRB transcripts were sequenced after all isolated RNA was converted to cDNA. Method: immunoSEQ multiplex PCR; TCRdb's copy keeps in-frame clones and lacks some. The table has hundreds of thousands of clones, 25% to 35% seen once. This sample is drawn from a study of beta chain features in type 1 diabetes. Points from the study as a whole: It was among patients, rather than healthy donors, that naive, central memory and Treg TCRB repertoires appeared more similar. Type 1 diabetes patients had VDJ junctions that carried fewer insertions and more deletions.

One heparinised draw, averaging roughly 0.12 L, was taken per donor. This sequence joins TRBV19 and TRBJ1-1, with D uncertain. The sample was naive CD4+ T cells from blood. The source of this sequence is a man between 18 and 29 years old in good health. This CDR3 is CASGPRTRGATDFTEAFF. The CDR3, as DNA: TGTGCCAGTGGGCCTCGTACCCGAGGTGCGACCGATTTCACTGAAGCTTTCTTT.